The 7 T cell receptor beta chains reported below all come from one sample, sequenced in a study of T-cell reconstitution after alpha-beta-depleted transplantation in children. A library of TCRbeta sequences, prepared with unique molecular identifiers, was generated. TCRdb used MiXCR to reprocess the PCR reads, holding one entry per CDR3 protein. Among around 450,000 distinct CDR3 sequences listed, roughly 17% were seen once. This specimen was PBMCs, mostly from graft donor cells, taken 360 days after TCRalphabeta/CD19-depleted stem cell transplant. The receptors here all came from a boy younger than two who had a stem cell transplant for Wiskott-Aldrich syndrome, so the T cells may come from the graft donor.

The chain recombines TRBV18 with TRBJ2-6, with 9 bases lining up with TRBD1. The CDR3 spans 18 residues. The junction had 4 bases not matched to a gene; V was cut back by 1 base and J by 0 bases. The germline gives CDR1 KGHSH, CDR2 LQKENI. CDR3 DNA: TGTGCCAGCTCACCACGGACAGGGGCGAACTCTGGGGCCAACGTCCTGACTTTC. It specifies CASSPRTGANSGANVLTF.

The rearrangement joins TRBV29-1 to TRBJ2-7; TRBD2 might be the D (6 bases). CDR1 SQVTM and CDR2 ANQGSEA come from the germline V gene. The CDR3 runs 12 residues. V gave up 6 bases and J gave up 3 bases, with 12 bases separating them. Written as DNA, the CDR3 is TGCAGCGTGCGCGGGACCTTCTACGAGCAGTACTTC. It specifies CSVRGTFYEQYF.

The chain has TRBV20-1 and TRBJ2-7; D is perhaps TRBD1 (5 bases). V was pared by 3 bases and J by 3 bases, with 9 bases between. CDR1 is DFQATT and CDR2 is SNEGSKA in the germline V gene (reference sequence). This CDR3 contains 12 residues. CDR3 DNA sequence: TGCAGTGCTAGGACAGATAACTACGAGCAGTACTTC. This translates into CSARTDNYEQYF.

The rearrangement links TRBV7-8 to TRBJ2-4; TRBD1 matches 8 bases. The ends lost 5 bases at V and 3 bases at J; junction bases unmatched: 9. The CDR3 consists of 16 residues. Germline V CDR1 and CDR2: SGHVS, FQNEAQ. In nucleotides, the CDR3 is TGTGCCAGCAGCCCCCGGGTGACAGGGGACAAAAACATTCAGTACTTC. The encoded protein is CASSPRVTGDKNIQYF.

This clonotype was recorded a few times. The chain links TRBV10-3 to TRBJ1-1, with 8 positions matching TRBD1. This CDR3 comprises 15 residues. The junction had 6 bases not matched to a gene; V was cut back by 0 bases and J by 6 bases. Germline CDR1 is ENHRY and CDR2 is SYGVKD. DNA for the CDR3: TGTGCCATCAGTGAGTCTAGGACAGGGAGGTCTGAAGCTTTCTTT. Its protein is CAISESRTGRSEAFF.

The chain joins TRBV29-1 to TRBJ1-1; 9 nucleotides line up with TRBD1. The CDR3 totals 11 residues. V trimming: 6 bases; J trimming: 13 bases; junction bases outside the gene matches: 9. The germline CDR1 and CDR2 sequences are SQVTM and ANQGSEA. CDR3 sequence: CSVDRTGDGFF. In DNA form, the CDR3 reads TGCAGCGTGGACCGGACAGGGGACGGTTTCTTT.

This clonotype has only a few counts. This chain joins TRBV30 and TRBJ1-2; the D gene is possibly TRBD1 (6 bases). Germline V lookup: CDR1 GTSNPN, CDR2 SVGIG (reference sequence). V was trimmed by 3 bases and J by 5 bases, leaving 19 bases between them. The CDR3 is 15 residues long. The DNA for the CDR3 is TGTGCCTGGAGCGCCCGAATGAAGGGGGGATATGGCTACACCTTC. Protein: CAWSARMKGGYGYTF.